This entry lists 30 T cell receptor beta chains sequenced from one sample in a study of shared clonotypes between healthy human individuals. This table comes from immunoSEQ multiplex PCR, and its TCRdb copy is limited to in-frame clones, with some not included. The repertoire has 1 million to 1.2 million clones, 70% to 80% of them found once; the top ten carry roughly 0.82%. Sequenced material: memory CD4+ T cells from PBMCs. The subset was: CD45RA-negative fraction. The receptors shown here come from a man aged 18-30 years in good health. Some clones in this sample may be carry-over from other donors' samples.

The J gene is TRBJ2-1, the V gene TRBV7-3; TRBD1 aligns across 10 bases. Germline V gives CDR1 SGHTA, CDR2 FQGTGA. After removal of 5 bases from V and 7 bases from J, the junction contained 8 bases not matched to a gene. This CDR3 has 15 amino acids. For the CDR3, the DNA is TGTGCCAGCAGCCACCGGGACAGGGGAATAAATGAGCAGTTCTTC. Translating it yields CASSHRDRGINEQFF.

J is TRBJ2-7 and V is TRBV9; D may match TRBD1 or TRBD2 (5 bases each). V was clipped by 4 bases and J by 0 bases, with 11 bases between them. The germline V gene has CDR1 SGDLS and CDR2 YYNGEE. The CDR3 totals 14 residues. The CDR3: CASSLRGTSYEQYF. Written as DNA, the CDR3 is TGTGCCAGCAGCCTTCGGGGCACCTCCTACGAGCAGTACTTC.

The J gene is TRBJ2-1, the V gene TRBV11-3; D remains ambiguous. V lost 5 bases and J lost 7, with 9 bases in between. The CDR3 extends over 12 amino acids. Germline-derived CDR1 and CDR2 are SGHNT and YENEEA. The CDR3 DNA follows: TGTGCCAGCAGCCGCGGTTGGAATGAGCAGTTCTTC. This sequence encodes CASSRGWNEQFF.

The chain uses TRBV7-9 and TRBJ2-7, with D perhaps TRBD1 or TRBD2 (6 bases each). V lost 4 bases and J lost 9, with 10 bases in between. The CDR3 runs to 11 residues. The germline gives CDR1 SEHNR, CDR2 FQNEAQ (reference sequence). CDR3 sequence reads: CASSSQGGQYF. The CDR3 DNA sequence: TGTGCCAGCAGCTCACAGGGAGGGCAGTACTTC.

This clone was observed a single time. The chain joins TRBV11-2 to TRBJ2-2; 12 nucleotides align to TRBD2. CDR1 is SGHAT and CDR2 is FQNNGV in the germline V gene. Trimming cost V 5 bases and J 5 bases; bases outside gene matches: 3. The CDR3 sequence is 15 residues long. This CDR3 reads CASSTGLAGTGELFF. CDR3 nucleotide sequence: TGTGCCAGCAGCACCGGACTAGCGGGAACCGGGGAGCTGTTTTTT.

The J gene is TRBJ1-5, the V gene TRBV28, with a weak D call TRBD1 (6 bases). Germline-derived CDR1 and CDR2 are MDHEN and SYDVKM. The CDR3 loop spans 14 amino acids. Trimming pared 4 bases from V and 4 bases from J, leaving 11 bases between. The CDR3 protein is CASSSGATNQPQHF. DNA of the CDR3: TGTGCCAGCAGTTCAGGGGCCACTAATCAGCCCCAGCATTTT.

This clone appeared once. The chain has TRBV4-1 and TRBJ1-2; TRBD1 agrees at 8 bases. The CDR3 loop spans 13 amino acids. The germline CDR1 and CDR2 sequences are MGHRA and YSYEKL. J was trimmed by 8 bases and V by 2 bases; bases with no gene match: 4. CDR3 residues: CASSQSDRGGYTF. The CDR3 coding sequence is TGCGCCAGCAGCCAATCCGACAGGGGCGGCTACACCTTC.

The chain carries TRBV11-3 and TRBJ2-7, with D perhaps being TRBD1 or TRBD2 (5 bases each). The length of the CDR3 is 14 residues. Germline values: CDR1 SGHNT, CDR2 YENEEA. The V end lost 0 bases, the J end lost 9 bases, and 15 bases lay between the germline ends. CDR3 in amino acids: CASSLEGDTTVQYF. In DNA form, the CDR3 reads TGTGCCAGCAGCTTAGAGGGGGATACTACTGTGCAGTACTTC. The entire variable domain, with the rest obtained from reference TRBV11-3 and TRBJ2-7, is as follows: EAGVVQSPRYKIIEKKQPVAFWCNPISGHNTLYWYLQNLGQGPELLIRYENEEAVDDSQLPKDRFSAERLKGVDSTLKIQPAELGDSAVYLCASSLEGDTTVQYFGPGTRLTVT.

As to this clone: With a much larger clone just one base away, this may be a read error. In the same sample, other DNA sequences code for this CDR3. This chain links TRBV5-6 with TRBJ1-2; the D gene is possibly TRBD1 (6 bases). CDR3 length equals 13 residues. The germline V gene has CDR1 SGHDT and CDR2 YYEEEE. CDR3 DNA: TGTGCCAGCAGCTTCTTACAGGGCTATGGATACACCTTC. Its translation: CASSFLQGYGYTF.

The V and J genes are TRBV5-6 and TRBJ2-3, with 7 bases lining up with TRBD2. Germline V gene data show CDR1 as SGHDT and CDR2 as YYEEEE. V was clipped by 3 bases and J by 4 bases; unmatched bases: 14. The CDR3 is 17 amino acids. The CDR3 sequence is CASSSADIGGRPDTQYF. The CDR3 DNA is TGTGCCAGCAGCTCAGCCGACATCGGGGGGAGACCAGATACGCAGTATTTT.

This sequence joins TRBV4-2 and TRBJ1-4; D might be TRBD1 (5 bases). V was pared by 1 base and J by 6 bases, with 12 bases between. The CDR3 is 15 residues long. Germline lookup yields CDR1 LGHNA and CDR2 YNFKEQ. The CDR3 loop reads CASSQGDVRDEKLFF. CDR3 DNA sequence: TGTGCCAGCAGCCAAGGAGATGTCAGGGATGAAAAACTGTTTTTT.

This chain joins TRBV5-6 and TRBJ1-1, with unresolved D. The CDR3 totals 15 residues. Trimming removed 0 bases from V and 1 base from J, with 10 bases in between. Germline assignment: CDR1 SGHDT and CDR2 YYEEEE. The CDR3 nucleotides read TGTGCCAGCAGCTTGGAGAGTAGAGAGAACACTGAAGCTTTCTTT. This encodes CASSLESRENTEAFF.

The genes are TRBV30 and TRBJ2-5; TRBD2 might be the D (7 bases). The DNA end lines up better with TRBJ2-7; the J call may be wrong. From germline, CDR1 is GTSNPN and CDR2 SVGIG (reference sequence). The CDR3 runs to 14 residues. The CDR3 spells CAWSVGGLLDEQYF. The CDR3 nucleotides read TGTGCCTGGAGTGTAGGGGGACTATTGGACGAGCAGTACTTC.

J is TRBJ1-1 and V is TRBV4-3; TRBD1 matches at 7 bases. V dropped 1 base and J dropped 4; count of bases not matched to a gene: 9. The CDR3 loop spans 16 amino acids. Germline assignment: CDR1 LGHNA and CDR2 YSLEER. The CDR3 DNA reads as TGCGCCAGCAGCCAAGGAGAGGACACAGGGGTCACTGAAGCTTTCTTT. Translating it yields CASSQGEDTGVTEAFF.

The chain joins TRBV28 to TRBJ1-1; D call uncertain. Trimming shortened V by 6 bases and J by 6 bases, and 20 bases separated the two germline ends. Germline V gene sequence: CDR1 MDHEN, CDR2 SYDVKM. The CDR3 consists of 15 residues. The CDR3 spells CASRSLYPVGPEAFF. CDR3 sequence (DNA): TGTGCCAGCAGAAGTTTATATCCTGTGGGCCCTGAAGCTTTCTTT.

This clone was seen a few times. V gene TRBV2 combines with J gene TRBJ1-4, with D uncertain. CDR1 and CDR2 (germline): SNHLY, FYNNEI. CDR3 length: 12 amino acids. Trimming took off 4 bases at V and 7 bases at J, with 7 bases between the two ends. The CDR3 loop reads CASSVILEKLFF. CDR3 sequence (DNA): TGTGCCAGCAGTGTAATTCTTGAAAAACTGTTTTTT.

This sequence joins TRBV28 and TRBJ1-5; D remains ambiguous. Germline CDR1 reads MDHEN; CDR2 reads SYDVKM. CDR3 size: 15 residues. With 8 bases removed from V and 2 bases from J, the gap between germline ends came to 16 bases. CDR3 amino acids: CASSRNAGGNQPQHF. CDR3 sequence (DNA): TGTGCCAGCTCCCGGAACGCCGGGGGCAATCAGCCCCAGCATTTT. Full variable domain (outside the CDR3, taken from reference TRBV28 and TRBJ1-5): DVKVTQSSRYLVKRTGEKVFLECVQDMDHENMFWYRQDPGLGLRLIYFSYDVKMKEKGDIPEGYSVSREKKERFSLILESASTNQTSMYLCASSRNAGGNQPQHFGDGTRLSIL.

The CDR3 DNA follows: TGTGCCAGCAGCTTATTGACGGGAGGTTCAGAGACCCAGTACTTC. Amino acid sequence: CASSLLTGGSETQYF. The chain employs TRBV7-9 and TRBJ2-5; 7 bases align to TRBD2. The length of the CDR3 is 15 residues. Germline V lookup: CDR1 SEHNR, CDR2 FQNEAQ (reference sequence). Unmatched junction bases numbered 7, after V lost 2 bases and J lost 4 bases.

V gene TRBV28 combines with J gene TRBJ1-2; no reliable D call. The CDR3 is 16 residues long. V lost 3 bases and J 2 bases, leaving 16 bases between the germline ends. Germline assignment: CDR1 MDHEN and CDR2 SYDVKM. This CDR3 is CASSFLVGGINYGYTF. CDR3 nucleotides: TGTGCCAGCAGTTTCCTTGTGGGAGGCATCAACTATGGCTACACCTTC.

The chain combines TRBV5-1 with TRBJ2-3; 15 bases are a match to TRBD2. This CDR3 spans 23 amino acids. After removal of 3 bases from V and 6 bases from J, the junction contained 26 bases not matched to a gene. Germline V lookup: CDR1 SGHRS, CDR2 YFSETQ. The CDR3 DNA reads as TGCGCCAGCAGCTACCTGGGGTACAGGGGCCCGGGACTAGCGGGAGGTCGATCGGATACGCAGTATTTT. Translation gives CASSYLGYRGPGLAGGRSDTQYF.

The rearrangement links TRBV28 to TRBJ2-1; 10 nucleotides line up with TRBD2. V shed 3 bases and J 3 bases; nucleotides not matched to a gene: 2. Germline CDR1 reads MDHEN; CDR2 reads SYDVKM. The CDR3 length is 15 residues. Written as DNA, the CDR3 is TGTGCCAGCAGTTTGAGCGGGAGGGTCTACAATGAGCAGTTCTTC. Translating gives CASSLSGRVYNEQFF.

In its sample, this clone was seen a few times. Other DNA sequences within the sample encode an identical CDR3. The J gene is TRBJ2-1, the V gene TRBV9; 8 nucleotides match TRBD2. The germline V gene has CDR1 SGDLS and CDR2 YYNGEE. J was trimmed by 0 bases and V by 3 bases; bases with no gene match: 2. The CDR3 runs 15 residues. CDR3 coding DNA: TGTGCCAGCAGCGCAAGCGGGAGCTCCTACAATGAGCAGTTCTTC. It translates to CASSASGSSYNEQFF.

The CDR3 protein is CASSLAGTSEFF. The CDR3 DNA follows: TGTGCCAGCAGTTTAGCCGGGACTAGTGAGTTCTTC. The V call is TRBV28, the J call TRBJ2-1; 8 nucleotides line up with TRBD2. Looked up from germline, CDR1 is MDHEN and CDR2 is SYDVKM. Trimming cost V 2 bases and J 14 bases; bases outside gene matches: 5. The CDR3 spans 12 residues.

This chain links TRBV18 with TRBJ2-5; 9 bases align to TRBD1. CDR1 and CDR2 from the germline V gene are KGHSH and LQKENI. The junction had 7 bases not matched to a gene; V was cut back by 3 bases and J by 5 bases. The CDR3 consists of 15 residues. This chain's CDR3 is CASSPVGTGSETQYF. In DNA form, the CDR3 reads TGTGCCAGCTCACCCGTCGGGACAGGGTCGGAGACCCAGTACTTC. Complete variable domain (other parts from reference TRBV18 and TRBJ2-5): NAGVMQNPRHLVRRRGQEARLRCSPMKGHSHVYWYRQLPEEGLKFMVYLQKENIIDESGMPKERFSAEFPKEGPSILRIQQVVRGDSAAYFCASSPVGTGSETQYFGPGTRLLVL.

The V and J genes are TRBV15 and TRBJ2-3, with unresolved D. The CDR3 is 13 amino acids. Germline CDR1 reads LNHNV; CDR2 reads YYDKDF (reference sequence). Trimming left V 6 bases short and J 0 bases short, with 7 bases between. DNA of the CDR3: TGTGCCACCAGGGCTCCTAGCACAGATACGCAGTATTTT. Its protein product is CATRAPSTDTQYF.

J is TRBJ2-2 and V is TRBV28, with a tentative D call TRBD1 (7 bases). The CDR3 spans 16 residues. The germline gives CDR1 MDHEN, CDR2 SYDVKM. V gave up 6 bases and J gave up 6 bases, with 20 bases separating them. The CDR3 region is CASRDGKTGTAGELFF. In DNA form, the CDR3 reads TGTGCCAGCAGGGACGGGAAGACAGGGACTGCCGGGGAGCTGTTTTTT.

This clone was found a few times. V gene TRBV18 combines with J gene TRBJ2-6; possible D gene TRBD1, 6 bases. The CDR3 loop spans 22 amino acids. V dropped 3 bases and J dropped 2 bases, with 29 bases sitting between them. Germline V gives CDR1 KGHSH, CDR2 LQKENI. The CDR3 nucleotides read TGTGCCAGCTCACCGTCCGGGACATTAGCATTGGCGGAAACACCTGGGGCCAACGTCCTGACTTTC. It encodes CASSPSGTLALAETPGANVLTF. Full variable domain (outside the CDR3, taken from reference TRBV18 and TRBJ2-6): NAGVMQNPRHLVRRRGQEARLRCSPMKGHSHVYWYRQLPEEGLKFMVYLQKENIIDESGMPKERFSAEFPKEGPSILRIQQVVRGDSAAYFCASSPSGTLALAETPGANVLTFGAGSRLTVL.

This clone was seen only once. The CDR3 DNA sequence: TGTGCCAGCAGCTCTAGAGAACCCGGGGAGCTGTTTTTT. Translating gives CASSSREPGELFF. The chain carries TRBV5-4 and TRBJ2-2; D not certain. The V end lost 3 bases, the J end lost 6 bases, and 9 bases lay between the germline ends. The CDR3 length is 13 residues. The germline V gene encodes CDR1 SGHNT and CDR2 YYREEE (reference sequence).

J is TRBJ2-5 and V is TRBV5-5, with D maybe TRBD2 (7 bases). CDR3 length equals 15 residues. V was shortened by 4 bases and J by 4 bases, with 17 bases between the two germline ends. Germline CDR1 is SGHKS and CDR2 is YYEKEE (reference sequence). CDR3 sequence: CASSTLTGGAETQYF. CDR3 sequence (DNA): TGTGCCAGCAGCACCCTCACGGGGGGCGCAGAGACCCAGTACTTC.

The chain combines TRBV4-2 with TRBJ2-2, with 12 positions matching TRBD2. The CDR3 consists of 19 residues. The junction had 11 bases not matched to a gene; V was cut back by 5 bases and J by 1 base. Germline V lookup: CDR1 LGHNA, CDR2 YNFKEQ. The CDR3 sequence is CASSNGLAGLRVNTGELFF. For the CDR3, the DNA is TGTGCCAGCAGCAACGGACTAGCGGGGCTGAGGGTGAACACCGGGGAGCTGTTTTTT.